One sample yielded the 27 T cell receptor beta chains listed below, sequenced in a study of vaccination effects on CD4 cells after COVID-19. The repertoire was sequenced with immunoSEQ multiplex PCR; TCRdb's copy has only in-frame clones and lacks some. The table has fewer than 30,000 clones, about 74% seen once; the top ten hold 10%. Antigen-specific CD4+ T cells expanded by the ViraFEST assay with viral peptide pools were then sequenced. Subsequent to a culture period of about nine days, CD4+ T cells were isolated. The study found no prior SARS-CoV-2 infection in the vaccine recipients, who tested negative for nucleocapsid antibodies. Their recognized antigens are unknown. Sample: CD4+ T cells from PBMCs cultured with HCoV-NL63 spike peptides, taken before COVID-19 vaccination. Receptors originate from a human donor who received a COVID-19 vaccine.

In its sample, this clone was seen a few times. V and J are TRBV11-1 and TRBJ2-5; TRBD2 matches at 7 bases. From germline, CDR1 is SGHAT and CDR2 FQDESV (reference sequence). The CDR3 runs 14 residues. The J segment lost 6 bases and the V segment lost 5 bases, leaving 9 bases of the junction unmatched. CDR3: CASSPAGAKQTQYF. CDR3 coding DNA: TGTGCCAGCAGCCCGGCGGGAGCGAAGCAGACCCAGTACTTC.

This chain links TRBV5-1 with TRBJ2-6; D is undetermined. This CDR3 spans 15 amino acids. V was shortened by 4 bases and J by 3 bases, with 11 bases between the two germline ends. Germline CDR1 is SGHRS and CDR2 is YFSETQ. The CDR3 region has the DNA TGCGCCAGCAGCGTAAACGTAGTTGGGGCCAACGTCCTGACTTTC. This translates into CASSVNVVGANVLTF.

The V call is TRBV5-6, the J call TRBJ2-5; TRBD1 aligns across 9 bases. CDR3 size: 14 residues. Germline CDR1 reads SGHDT; CDR2 reads YYEEEE. J gave up 4 bases and V 7 bases, and 8 bases lay outside the gene matches. Here the CDR3 DNA reads TGTGCCAGCGGCCTGGACAGGGGAATAGAGACCCAGTACTTC. As protein: CASGLDRGIETQYF.

The chain has TRBV2 and TRBJ1-3; D might be TRBD1 (5 bases). CDR3 length: 15 residues. In germline, CDR1 is SNHLY, CDR2 FYNNEI. V lost 5 bases and J lost 0, with 11 bases in between. The CDR3: CASSFQGLSGNTIYF. CDR3 bases: TGTGCCAGCAGTTTCCAGGGCCTCTCTGGAAACACCATATATTTT.

The chain carries TRBV12-2 and TRBJ2-5; the D call in the table, TRBD2, was not verified against the DNA. TRBV12-2 is tagged as a pseudogene. The CDR3 is 14 residues long. The CDR3 is CASRDSGTEETQYF. CDR3 DNA sequence: TGTGCAAGTCGCGATAGCGGGACGGAAGAGACCCAGTACTTC.

This chain connects TRBV6-5 to TRBJ2-2; TRBD1 might be the D (7 bases). Germline V gene lookup returns CDR1 MNHEY and CDR2 SVGAGI. CDR3 length: 15 residues. V was pared by 2 bases and J by 5 bases, with 12 bases between. CDR3 DNA: TGTGCCAGCAGTTACGAACAGGGGACTACCGGGGAGCTGTTTTTT. This codes for CASSYEQGTTGELFF.

The chain has TRBV2 and TRBJ1-1; D is undetermined. In germline, CDR1 is SNHLY, CDR2 FYNNEI. The V end lost 7 bases, the J end lost 4 bases, and 10 bases lay between the germline ends. This CDR3 region has 12 residues. CDR3 in amino acids: CASKRATTEAFF. Here the CDR3 DNA reads TGTGCCAGCAAGCGGGCGACCACTGAAGCTTTCTTT.

This chain connects TRBV3-1 (or the pseudogene TRBV3-2) to TRBJ1-2, with a weak D call TRBD1 (5 bases). V was clipped by 2 bases and J by 8 bases, with 21 bases between them. There are 16 residues in the CDR3. Per germline, CDR1 LGHDT and CDR2 YNNKEL (reference sequence). Here the CDR3 reads CASSQTPEGVGEGYTF. CDR3 in DNA: TGTGCCAGCAGCCAAACTCCCGAAGGGGTCGGGGAAGGCTACACCTTC.

This chain uses TRBV9 with TRBJ1-6, with 7 bases that match TRBD1. The CDR3 has 16 residues. After removal of 3 bases from V and 6 bases from J, the junction contained 9 bases not matched to a gene. Looked up from germline, CDR1 is SGDLS and CDR2 is YYNGEE. The CDR3 DNA sequence: TGTGCCAGCAGCGCACAGCCTCAGGGGGTTAATTCACCCCTCCACTTT. It codes for CASSAQPQGVNSPLHF.

The genes are TRBV5-6 and TRBJ2-5; 8 bases line up with TRBD2. The germline gives CDR1 SGHDT, CDR2 YYEEEE. The V and J ends lost 5 bases and 7 bases, in that order; junction bases with no gene match: 13. This CDR3 contains 15 residues. The CDR3 is CASSSAGVAFGTQYF. As DNA, the CDR3 is TGTGCCAGCAGTTCAGCGGGAGTCGCATTTGGGACCCAGTACTTC.

This clone has just one count. This chain links TRBV5-1 with TRBJ1-3; D is unresolved. The CDR3 is 15 amino acids. Germline CDR1 reads SGHRS; CDR2 reads YFSETQ. Trimming took off 1 base at V and 4 bases at J, with 12 bases between the two ends. This chain's CDR3 is CASSLSSVTGNTIYF. Here the CDR3 DNA reads TGCGCCAGCAGCTTGTCGTCTGTAACCGGAAACACCATATATTTT.

The chain recombines TRBV9 with TRBJ1-1; 7 bases agree with TRBD1. Germline-derived CDR1 and CDR2 are SGDLS and YYNGEE. The CDR3 sequence is 17 residues long. The V and J ends lost 0 bases and 0 bases, in that order; junction bases with no gene match: 8. CDR3 sequence (DNA): TGTGCCAGCAGCGTAGATCCGGCGGGACAGATGAACACTGAAGCTTTCTTT. It codes for CASSVDPAGQMNTEAFF.

This clone was found a few times. For the CDR3, the DNA is TGTGCCAGCTCACCAGGGAGACAGGGGGGTTCGGGCTACACCTTC. Its translation is CASSPGRQGGSGYTF. The chain links TRBV18 to TRBJ1-2; 9 bases fit TRBD1. Germline V gene sequence: CDR1 KGHSH, CDR2 LQKENI. V was pared by 2 bases and J by 8 bases, with 9 bases of the junction left unmatched. CDR3 length: 15 residues.

The chain joins TRBV19 to TRBJ1-1, with D possibly being TRBD1 (5 bases). CDR3 size: 14 residues. Between the trimmed V and J ends, which lost 6 bases and 4 bases, there was a span of 15 bases. In germline, CDR1 is LNHDA, CDR2 SQIVND (reference sequence). The CDR3 coding sequence is TGTGCCAGTAGCTCTTATAGGGGTGGCACTGAAGCTTTCTTT. This encodes CASSSYRGGTEAFF.

In DNA form, the CDR3 reads TGTGCCACCAGTTCAGCTTATGAGCAGTTCTTC. Translating gives CATSSAYEQFF. The V and J genes are TRBV24-1 and TRBJ2-1, with D unresolved. The CDR3 runs 11 residues. V gave up 6 bases and J gave up 8 bases, with 7 bases separating them. Germline assignment: CDR1 KGHDR and CDR2 SFDVKD.

The chain links TRBV7-8 to TRBJ2-7; 13 bases match TRBD2. The V segment lost 4 bases and the J segment 7 bases; nucleotides outside the gene matches: 10. The CDR3 sequence is 16 residues long. Germline V CDR1 and CDR2: SGHVS, FQNEAQ. CDR3 in amino acids: CASSSRLAGGLREQYF. DNA of the CDR3: TGTGCCAGCAGCTCAAGACTAGCGGGGGGCCTGAGGGAGCAGTACTTC.

This sequence joins TRBV5-1 and TRBJ2-2; D is ambiguous. Trimming took off 4 bases at V and 1 base at J, with 8 bases between the two ends. CDR1 SGHRS and CDR2 YFSETQ come from the germline V gene. The length of the CDR3 is 14 residues. The CDR3 here is CASSPNMNTGELFF. DNA for the CDR3: TGCGCCAGCAGCCCTAACATGAACACCGGGGAGCTGTTTTTT.

The chain links TRBV4-1 to TRBJ1-2; TRBD1 might be the D (6 bases). From germline, CDR1 is MGHRA and CDR2 YSYEKL. V lost 1 base and J lost 6, with 15 bases in between. The CDR3 length is 15 residues. CDR3 DNA: TGCGCCAGCAGCCAAGCCCCGGGGGGCCACGATGGCTACACCTTC. Its translation is CASSQAPGGHDGYTF.

The chain recombines TRBV6-6 with TRBJ1-4; D is undetermined. Trimming removed 6 bases from V and 1 base from J, with 6 bases in between. Germline loops: CDR1 MNHNY, CDR2 SVGAGI (reference sequence). The CDR3 extends over 13 amino acids. The CDR3 here is CASRQLTNEKLFF. DNA of the CDR3: TGTGCCAGCAGACAGCTAACTAATGAAAAACTGTTTTTT.

The chain couples TRBV5-3 to TRBJ2-5; 9 bases are a match to TRBD2. TRBV5-3 counts as an open reading frame of uncertain function. Trimming removed 0 bases from V and 2 bases from J; junction bases left unmatched: 2. The CDR3 has 15 residues. CDR3 nucleotides: TGTGCCAGAAGCTTGGGTCTAGCGGGGCAAGAGACCCAGTACTTC. This gives the protein CARSLGLAGQETQYF.

The rearrangement joins TRBV9 to TRBJ1-5, with TRBD1 identical over 9 bases. Germline V CDR1 and CDR2: SGDLS, YYNGEE. The length of the CDR3 is 14 residues. The V and J ends lost 4 bases and 7 bases, in that order; junction bases with no gene match: 6. CDR3 nucleotides: TGTGCCAGCAGCTCTGGACAGGGGTGGCAGCCCCAGCATTTT. This gives the protein CASSSGQGWQPQHF.

This clone was recorded only once. The chain employs TRBV6-1 and TRBJ1-5; D is possibly TRBD1 (5 bases). This CDR3 is 16 amino acids long. Trimming took off 3 bases at V and 4 bases at J, with 16 bases between the two ends. Germline V gene lookup returns CDR1 MNHNS and CDR2 SASEGT. The CDR3 region has the DNA TGTGCCAGCAGTGATACGCCGTGGGGGAGGAATCAGCCCCAGCATTTT. This encodes CASSDTPWGRNQPQHF.

In this sample, this clone turned up once. The chain joins TRBV12-3 or TRBV12-4 to TRBJ2-7; D is possibly TRBD2 (5 bases). This CDR3 is built from 12 residues. Trimming stripped 1 base from V and 4 bases from J, with 5 bases between. This CDR3 reads CASSLGRYEQYF. In nucleotides, the CDR3 is TGTGCCAGCAGTTTAGGGAGGTACGAGCAGTACTTC.

The rearrangement uses TRBV27 and TRBJ1-3; weak D call: TRBD1 (6 bases). The germline V gene encodes CDR1 MNHEY and CDR2 SMNVEV (reference sequence). V was cut by 11 bases and J by 2 bases, with 16 bases left in between. The CDR3 runs 14 residues. The CDR3 protein is CASKAGEAGNTIYF. CDR3 DNA: TGTGCCTCCAAGGCAGGGGAAGCTGGAAACACCATATATTTT.

The V gene is TRBV6-5, the J gene TRBJ1-1; 8 nucleotides line up with TRBD1. The CDR3 runs 13 residues. Germline CDR1 reads MNHEY; CDR2 reads SVGAGI. Trimming removed 6 bases from V and 4 bases from J; junction bases left unmatched: 4. In nucleotides, the CDR3 is TGTGCCAGCAGCGACAGGGGCGGCACTGAAGCTTTCTTT. Translation: CASSDRGGTEAFF.

This rearrangement joins TRBV19 to TRBJ1-2; perhaps TRBD1 as D (5 bases). Germline CDR1 LNHDA, CDR2 SQIVND (reference sequence). Trimming removed 6 bases at V and 4 bases at J, with 12 bases between. The CDR3 sequence is 13 residues long. The CDR3 reads CASSNQGFYGYTF. For the CDR3, the DNA is TGTGCCAGTAGCAATCAGGGCTTCTATGGCTACACCTTC. Supplemented by reference TRBV19 and TRBJ1-2, the full variable domain reads DGGITQSPKYLFRKEGQNVTLSCEQNLNHDAMYWYRQDPGQGLRLIYYSQIVNDFQKGDIAEGYSVSREKKESFPLTVTSAQKNPTAFYLCASSNQGFYGYTFGSGTRLTVV.

The chain carries TRBV30 and TRBJ2-3; D possibly corresponds to TRBD2 (5 bases). Per the germline V gene, CDR1 is GTSNPN and CDR2 is SVGIG (reference sequence). V dropped 2 bases and J dropped 4 bases, with 10 bases sitting between them. CDR3 length: 13 residues. CDR3 loop: CAWSQRNSDTQYF. The DNA of the CDR3 is TGTGCCTGGAGTCAGCGGAACTCAGATACGCAGTATTTT. The entire variable domain, with the rest obtained from reference TRBV30 and TRBJ2-3, is as follows: SQTIHQWPATLVQPVGSPLSLECTVEGTSNPNLYWYRQAAGRGLQLLFYSVGIGQISSEVPQNLSASRPQDRQFILSSKKLLLSDSGFYLCAWSQRNSDTQYFGPGTRLTVL.